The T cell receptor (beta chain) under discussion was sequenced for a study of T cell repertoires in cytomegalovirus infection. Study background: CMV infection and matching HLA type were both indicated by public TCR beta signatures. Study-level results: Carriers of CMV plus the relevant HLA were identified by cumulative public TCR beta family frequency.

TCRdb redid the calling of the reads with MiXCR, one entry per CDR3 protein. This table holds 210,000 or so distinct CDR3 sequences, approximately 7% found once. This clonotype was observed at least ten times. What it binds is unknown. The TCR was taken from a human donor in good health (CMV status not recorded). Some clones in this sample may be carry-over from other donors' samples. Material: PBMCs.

The CDR3 here is CASSYSSRPFDQPQHF. The CDR3 DNA reads as TGTGCCAGCAGTTACTCGAGTAGACCGTTCGATCAGCCCCAGCATTTT. This sequence joins TRBV6-2 or TRBV6-3 and TRBJ1-5, with D uncertain. The CDR3 is made up of 16 amino acids. Germline-derived CDR1 and CDR2 are MNHEY and SVGEGT. Trimming removed 0 bases from V and 5 bases from J, with 14 bases in between.